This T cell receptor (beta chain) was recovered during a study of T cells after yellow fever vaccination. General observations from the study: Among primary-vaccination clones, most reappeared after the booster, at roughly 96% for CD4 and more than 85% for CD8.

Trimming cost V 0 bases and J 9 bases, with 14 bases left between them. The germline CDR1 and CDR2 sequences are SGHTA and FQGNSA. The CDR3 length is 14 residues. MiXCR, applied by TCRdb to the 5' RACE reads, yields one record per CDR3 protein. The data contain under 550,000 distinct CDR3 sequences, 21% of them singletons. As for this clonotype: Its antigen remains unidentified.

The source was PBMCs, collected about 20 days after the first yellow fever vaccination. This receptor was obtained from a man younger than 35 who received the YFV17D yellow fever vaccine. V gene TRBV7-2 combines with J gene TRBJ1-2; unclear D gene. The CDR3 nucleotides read TGTGCCAGCAGCTTAGCCCCGGTCGTAGGAAGCTACACCTTC. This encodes CASSLAPVVGSYTF.